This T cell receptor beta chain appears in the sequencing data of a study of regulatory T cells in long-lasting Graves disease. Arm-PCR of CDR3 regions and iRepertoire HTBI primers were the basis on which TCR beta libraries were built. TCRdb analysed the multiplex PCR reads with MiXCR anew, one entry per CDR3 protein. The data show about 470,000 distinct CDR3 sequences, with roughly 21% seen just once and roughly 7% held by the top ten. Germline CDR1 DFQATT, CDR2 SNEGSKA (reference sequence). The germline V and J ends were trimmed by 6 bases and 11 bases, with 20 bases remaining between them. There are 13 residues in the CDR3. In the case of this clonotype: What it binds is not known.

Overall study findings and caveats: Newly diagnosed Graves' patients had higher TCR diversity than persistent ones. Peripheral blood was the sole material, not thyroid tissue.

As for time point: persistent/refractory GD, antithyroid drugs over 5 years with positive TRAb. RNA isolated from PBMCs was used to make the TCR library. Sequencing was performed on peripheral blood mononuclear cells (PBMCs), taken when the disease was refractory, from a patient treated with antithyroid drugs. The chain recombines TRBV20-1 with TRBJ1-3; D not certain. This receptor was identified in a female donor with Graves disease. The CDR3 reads CSAIDRAGVAIYF. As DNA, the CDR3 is TGCAGTGCGATCGACCGGGCCGGCGTGGCCATATATTTT.